This entry lists 27 T cell receptor beta chains sequenced from one sample in a study of HIV-infected patients and healthy controls. Reverse transcription used about 510 ng RNA and constant-region primers for alpha and beta. Separate chain-specific third strand synthesis with multiplexing indices produced the alpha and beta libraries. TCRdb reanalysed the 5' RACE reads using MiXCR and keeps one entry per CDR3 protein. The table shows some 7,700 distinct CDR3 sequences, with approximately 6.8% occurring only once. Antiretroviral therapy had run roughly three months, about 14 weeks, before follow-up blood collection. All unsorted peripheral T cells were captured because whole blood was used without fractionation. Sample: blood, taken during antiretroviral therapy. The receptors derive from an adult with HIV infection.

This clonotype is termed medium-sized. This beta chain represents an off-target read in a library built for alpha chains; its size is of limited meaning. The chain combines TRBV4-1 with TRBJ2-7; 10 bases align to TRBD1. From germline, CDR1 is MGHRA and CDR2 YSYEKL. The ends lost 2 bases at V and 6 bases at J; junction bases unmatched: 13. This CDR3 has 17 amino acids. The CDR3 DNA follows: TGCGCCAGCAGCCAACCTCCCGGGACAGGGGTCGCCTTCGAGCAGTACTTC. Encoded protein: CASSQPPGTGVAFEQYF.

There are many counts of this clonotype. For a library built for alpha chains, this beta chain is a stray read; little rests on its size. The chain recombines TRBV7-8 with TRBJ2-1; 11 bases are a match to TRBD2. With 11 bases clipped from V and 6 bases from J, the junction kept 12 bases outside the gene matches. This CDR3 has 15 residues. Germline V lookup: CDR1 SGHVS, CDR2 FQNEAQ. DNA of the CDR3: TGTGCCTCTTCCTCTAGCGGGAGGTTGGGCAATGAGCAGTTCTTC. Its protein is CASSSSGRLGNEQFF.

This clonotype is medium-sized (0.01 to 0.1%) by share. This beta chain appears as a stray read in a library generated for alpha chains; its size is not informative. The chain is built from TRBV6-5 and TRBJ1-5; 9 bases line up with TRBD1. With V trimmed by 6 bases and J by 0 bases, 6 bases remained unmatched. This CDR3 has 16 amino acids. Looked up from germline, CDR1 is MNHEY and CDR2 is SVGAGI. The CDR3 region is CASSPGTGYSNQPQHF. The CDR3 bases are TGTGCCAGCAGCCCCGGGACAGGGTATAGCAATCAGCCCCAGCATTTT.

This clonotype was observed at least ten times. The junction and the germline gene differ at one end; a read error may be behind it. A library prepared for alpha chains yielded this beta chain as an off-target read; its size is of little meaning. V and J are TRBV12-3 or TRBV12-4 and TRBJ1-6; D is possibly TRBD1 (6 bases). The CDR3 sequence is 15 residues long. This CDR3 reads CASRLQDSLNSPLHF. For the CDR3, the DNA is TGTGCCAGCCGTTTACAGGACAGCTTAAATTCACCCCTCCACTTT.

This clonotype has a count of ten or more. This beta chain represents an off-target read in a library built for alpha chains; its size is of limited meaning. The chain combines TRBV12-3 or TRBV12-4 with TRBJ1-1, with 8 nucleotides matching TRBD1. V shed 6 bases and J 1 base; nucleotides not matched to a gene: 4. The CDR3 extends over 14 amino acids. The CDR3, as DNA: TGTGCCAGCAGGCGGACAGGGACGAACACTGAAGCTTTCTTT. This sequence encodes CASRRTGTNTEAFF.

Points on this clonotype: In a library made to pick up alpha chains, this beta chain is a stray read with a size that means little. The genes are TRBV6-1 and TRBJ2-3, with D unclear. Trimming cost V 8 bases and J 2 bases, with 2 bases left between them. The CDR3 runs 10 residues. Germline V CDR1 and CDR2: MNHNS, SASEGT. CDR3 sequence: CASYTDTQYF. CDR3 in DNA: TGTGCCAGCTACACAGATACGCAGTATTTT.

In its sample, this clonotype is medium-sized. Within a library made for alpha chains, this beta chain is off target, and its count is uninformative. The V and J genes are TRBV6-5 and TRBJ2-2; 13 nucleotides line up with TRBD2. This CDR3 region has 18 residues. The V gene's germline CDR1 is MNHEY and CDR2 SVGAGI. Unmatched junction bases numbered 6, after V lost 1 base and J lost 4 bases. In DNA, the CDR3 is TGTGCCAGCAGTTACTTGACTAGCGGGAGGCCGGGCACCGGGGAGCTGTTTTTT. Translation: CASSYLTSGRPGTGELFF.

This clonotype is medium-sized in the sample. A library made for alpha chains picked up this beta chain off target, so its size means little. V gene TRBV5-6 combines with J gene TRBJ2-7; a possible D gene is TRBD2 (7 bases). CDR3 length equals 14 residues. Germline CDR1 reads SGHDT; CDR2 reads YYEEEE. V lost 2 bases and J 5 bases, leaving 14 bases between the germline ends. The CDR3 nucleotides are TGTGCCAGCAGCTTTAGACGGGGGGCCAACGAGCAGTACTTC. Amino acid sequence: CASSFRRGANEQYF.

This clonotype was seen more than once but under ten times. This beta chain is off target for a library built for alpha chains, so its abundance means little. The rearrangement joins TRBV28 to TRBJ2-3; D gene uncertain. Trimming took off 2 bases at V and 6 bases at J, with 9 bases between the two ends. Germline lookup yields CDR1 MDHEN and CDR2 SYDVKM. The CDR3 extends over 13 amino acids. The DNA for the CDR3 is TGTGCCAGCAGTTTACCCCCATCGGATACGCAGTATTTT. Encoded protein: CASSLPPSDTQYF.

This clonotype was counted ten times or more. The size of this beta chain means little, since it is a stray read in a library made for alpha chains. The rearrangement joins TRBV12-3 or TRBV12-4 to TRBJ2-7; 7 nucleotides agree with TRBD1. CDR3 length: 15 amino acids. With 7 bases clipped from V and 3 bases from J, the junction kept 12 bases outside the gene matches. The CDR3 DNA is TGTGCCAGCAATCCTCCCGGGACAGACTTCTACGAGCAGTACTTC. It specifies CASNPPGTDFYEQYF.

To note about this clonotype: Since it is a stray read in a library aimed at alpha chains, this beta chain has a size that is not meaningful. This chain connects TRBV28 to TRBJ2-7; D remains ambiguous. V lost 6 bases and J lost 2, with 17 bases in between. There are 15 residues in the CDR3. CDR1 and CDR2 from the germline V gene are MDHEN and SYDVKM. The CDR3 DNA reads TGTGCCAGCAGAACCCCGCACCGGAACGCCTACGAGCAGTACTTC. This encodes CASRTPHRNAYEQYF.

This clonotype came up many times. Within a library made for alpha chains, this beta chain is off target, and its count is uninformative. V is TRBV6-2 or TRBV6-3 and J is TRBJ2-7, with 8 bases aligning to TRBD1. J lost 5 bases, V lost 5 bases, and 8 bases had no gene match. The germline gives CDR1 MNHEY, CDR2 SVGEGT. The CDR3 is 14 residues long. The CDR3 loop reads CASSKTGGPDEQYF. The CDR3 coding sequence is TGTGCCAGCAGTAAAACAGGGGGACCTGACGAGCAGTACTTC.

This clonotype was recorded at least ten times. This beta chain appears as a stray read in a library generated for alpha chains; its size is not informative. The V call is TRBV11-2, the J call TRBJ2-3; no clear D. The CDR3 loop spans 17 amino acids. The V gene lost 4 bases and the J gene lost 4 bases, with 21 bases spanning the gap. Germline assignment: CDR1 SGHAT and CDR2 FQNNGV. CDR3 region: CASSSAFLDPAPDTQYF. The CDR3 DNA is TGTGCCAGCAGCTCCGCTTTCCTCGACCCAGCACCAGATACGCAGTATTTT.

This clonotype was seen ten or more times. This beta chain is an off-target read within a library intended for alpha chains, so its frequency means little. J is TRBJ2-5 and V is TRBV7-9, with D unclear. The CDR3 length is 10 residues. V was shortened by 4 bases and J by 5 bases, with 2 bases between the two germline ends. CDR1 SEHNR and CDR2 FQNEAQ come from the germline V gene (reference sequence). The CDR3 nucleotides are TGTGCCAGCAGCTCGGAGACCCAGTACTTC. Residues: CASSSETQYF.

In its sample, this clonotype is medium-sized. This beta chain is an off-target read within a library intended for alpha chains, so its frequency means little. The chain uses TRBV6-5 and TRBJ2-1; D unclear. The CDR3 runs 12 residues. The V and J ends lost 2 bases and 6 bases respectively, with 5 bases between them. The V gene's germline CDR1 is MNHEY and CDR2 SVGAGI. CDR3 nucleotides: TGTGCCAGCAGTTACGGAGTCAATGAGCAGTTCTTC. This translates into CASSYGVNEQFF.

By proportion, this clonotype is medium-sized. This beta chain is a stray sequence in a library constructed for alpha chains; its clone size is not meaningful. The chain is built from TRBV7-3 and TRBJ2-1; no clear D gene. The CDR3 is made up of 13 amino acids. CDR1 is SGHTA, CDR2 FQGTGA, per germline. With 5 bases removed from V and 5 bases from J, the gap between germline ends came to 10 bases. The CDR3 region has the DNA TGTGCCAGCAGCCTTAGTCGCAACAATGAGCAGTTCTTC. Amino acids: CASSLSRNNEQFF.

About this clonotype itself: In a library made to pick up alpha chains, this beta chain is a stray read with a size that means little. The rearrangement uses TRBV7-2 and TRBJ2-7; 10 bases are shared with TRBD1. The trim removed 5 bases at V and 6 bases at J, leaving 7 bases unmatched. From germline, CDR1 is SGHTA and CDR2 FQGNSA. This CDR3 is 14 amino acids long. CDR3 protein: CASSRQGAGREQYF. DNA for the CDR3: TGTGCCAGCAGCCGACAGGGGGCGGGTCGCGAGCAGTACTTC.

In its sample, this clonotype was seen a few times. For a library built for alpha chains, this beta chain is a stray read; little rests on its size. The chain combines TRBV5-6 with TRBJ2-2; D remains ambiguous. CDR3 length: 13 residues. V was shortened by 1 base and J by 12 bases, with 13 bases between the two germline ends. Germline V gene data show CDR1 as SGHDT and CDR2 as YYEEEE. CDR3 residues: CASSLKAIPKLFF. Written as DNA, the CDR3 is TGTGCCAGCAGCTTGAAAGCCATCCCGAAGCTGTTTTTT.

By sample fraction, this clonotype is medium-sized. This beta chain is an off-target read within a library intended for alpha chains, so its frequency means little. The rearrangement links TRBV4-1 to TRBJ2-7; TRBD1 might be the D (6 bases). Germline V CDR1 and CDR2: MGHRA, YSYEKL. The CDR3 totals 14 residues. Trimming took 4 bases from V and 2 from J, leaving 12 bases between them. DNA for the CDR3: TGCGCCAGCAGCCTCGTAGGGGGAGCCTACGAGCAGTACTTC. Translation gives CASSLVGGAYEQYF.

Comment on this clonotype: Because the library targeted alpha chains, this beta chain is an off-target read whose size means little. CDR3 loop: CSVVSILHFF. CDR3 coding DNA: TGCAGCGTTGTATCCATCCTACATTTCTTC. This rearrangement joins TRBV29-1 to TRBJ2-1; D is ambiguous. CDR3 length: 10 amino acids. With 4 bases removed from V and 16 bases from J, the gap between germline ends came to 14 bases. Germline V gives CDR1 SQVTM, CDR2 ANQGSEA.

This clonotype was observed many times. Found in a library prepared for alpha chains, this beta chain is an off-target read, and its abundance has little meaning. The V call is TRBV18, the J call TRBJ2-1; maybe TRBD1 (6 bases). CDR1 KGHSH and CDR2 LQKENI come from the germline V gene. Trimming stripped 3 bases from V and 9 bases from J, with 18 bases between. The CDR3 sequence is 15 residues long. In DNA form, the CDR3 reads TGTGCCAGCTCACCCCCAGCAGGGGCCGGCTTTGAGCAGTTCTTC. As protein: CASSPPAGAGFEQFF. Using reference TRBV18 and TRBJ2-1 for the parts outside the CDR3, the full variable domain is NAGVMQNPRHLVRRRGQEARLRCSPMKGHSHVYWYRQLPEEGLKFMVYLQKENIIDESGMPKERFSAEFPKEGPSILRIQQVVRGDSAAYFCASSPPAGAGFEQFFGPGTRLTVL.

In its sample, this clonotype was seen a few times. Since the library was made to target alpha chains, this beta chain is a stray read and its abundance is not meaningful. The CDR3 sequence: CASSLLSLAGAYNEQFF. DNA for the CDR3: TGCGCCAGCAGCCTTCTGTCACTAGCGGGTGCCTACAATGAGCAGTTCTTC. The genes are TRBV5-1 and TRBJ2-1, with 9 bases aligning to TRBD2. The CDR3 is 17 amino acids. Germline V gives CDR1 SGHRS, CDR2 YFSETQ. The V and J ends lost 4 bases and 2 bases, in that order; junction bases with no gene match: 10.

Turning to this clonotype: Found in a library prepared for alpha chains, this beta chain is an off-target read, and its abundance has little meaning. The V gene is TRBV6-5, the J gene TRBJ2-5; D remains ambiguous. Trimming took off 6 bases at V and 1 base at J, with 12 bases between the two ends. The CDR3 spans 14 residues. Germline CDR1 and CDR2: MNHEY and SVGAGI. CDR3 loop: CASSPVPSQETQYF. CDR3 DNA: TGTGCCAGCAGCCCGGTCCCCAGCCAAGAGACCCAGTACTTC.

Sample share makes this clonotype medium-sized. This beta chain is an unintended read in a library built for alpha chains; its size means little. The rearrangement joins TRBV25-1 to TRBJ2-1; 11 bases line up with TRBD2. Germline V gene data show CDR1 as MGHDK and CDR2 as SYGVNS. V lost 0 bases and J lost 0; bases outside the gene matches: 10. The CDR3 contains 20 residues. In DNA, the CDR3 is TGTGCCAGCAGTGAATATCCAGGGACTAGCGGCCGGAGCTCCTACAATGAGCAGTTCTTC. Translating gives CASSEYPGTSGRSSYNEQFF.

This clonotype was detected many times. Little can be read into the size of this beta chain, an off-target read in a library designed for alpha chains. The chain combines TRBV7-9 with TRBJ2-7; 9 bases fit TRBD1. From germline, CDR1 is SEHNR and CDR2 FQNEAQ (reference sequence). Germline trimming cut 5 bases from V and 2 bases from J; bases unmatched to any gene: 7. The CDR3 loop spans 15 amino acids. Here the CDR3 DNA reads TGTGCCAGCAGCCTCGAGACAGGGGGTCCCTACGAGCAGTACTTC. Translating it yields CASSLETGGPYEQYF.

At least ten counts were recorded for this clonotype. With the library built for alpha chains, this beta chain is off target and its frequency is not meaningful. The CDR3 spells CASTRTSESEQYF. In DNA, the CDR3 is TGTGCCAGCACCAGGACATCGGAGAGTGAGCAGTACTTC. The chain joins TRBV12-3 or TRBV12-4 to TRBJ2-7, with a weak D call TRBD1 (5 bases). The CDR3 contains 13 residues. V was clipped by 7 bases and J by 7 bases, with 17 bases between them.

In its sample, this clonotype ranks as medium-sized. This beta chain is an off-target read within a library intended for alpha chains, so its frequency means little. This sequence joins TRBV5-1 and TRBJ2-1, with D maybe TRBD2 (5 bases). The CDR3 sequence is 13 residues long. V lost 8 bases to trimming and J lost 0 bases, with 9 bases between them. Germline lookup yields CDR1 SGHRS and CDR2 YFSETQ. CDR3 loop: CASGLSSYNEQFF. The CDR3, as DNA: TGCGCCAGTGGACTGAGCTCCTACAATGAGCAGTTCTTC. Looking up the rest from reference TRBV5-1 and TRBJ2-1 gives the full variable domain: KAGVTQTPRYLIKTRGQQVTLSCSPISGHRSVSWYQQTPGQGLQFLFEYFSETQRNKGNFPGRFSGRQFSNSRSEMNVSTLELGDSALYLCASGLSSYNEQFFGPGTRLTVL.